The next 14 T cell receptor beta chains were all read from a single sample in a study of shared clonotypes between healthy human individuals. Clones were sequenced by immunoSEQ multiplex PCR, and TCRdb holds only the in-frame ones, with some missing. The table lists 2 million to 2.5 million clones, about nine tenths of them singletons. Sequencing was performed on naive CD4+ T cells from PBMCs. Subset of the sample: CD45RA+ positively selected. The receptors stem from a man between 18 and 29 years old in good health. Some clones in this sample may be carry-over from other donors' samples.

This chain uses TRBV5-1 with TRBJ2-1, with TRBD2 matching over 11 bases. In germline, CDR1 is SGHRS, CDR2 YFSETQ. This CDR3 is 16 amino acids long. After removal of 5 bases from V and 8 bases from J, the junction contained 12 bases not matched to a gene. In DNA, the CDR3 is TGCGCCAGCAGTCTCCTCCTAGCGGGAGGCGGTGATGAGCAGTTCTTC. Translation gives CASSLLLAGGGDEQFF.

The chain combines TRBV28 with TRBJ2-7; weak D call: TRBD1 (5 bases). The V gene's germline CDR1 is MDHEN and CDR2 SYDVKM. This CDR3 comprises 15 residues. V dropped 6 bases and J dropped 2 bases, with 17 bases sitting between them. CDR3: CASSPTRADTYEQYF. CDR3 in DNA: TGTGCCAGCAGCCCAACCCGGGCGGACACCTACGAGCAGTACTTC.

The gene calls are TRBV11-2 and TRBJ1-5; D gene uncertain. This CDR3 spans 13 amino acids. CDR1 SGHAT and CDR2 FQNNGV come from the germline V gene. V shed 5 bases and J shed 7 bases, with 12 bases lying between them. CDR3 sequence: CASSQEPRQPQHF. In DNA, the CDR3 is TGTGCCAGCAGCCAGGAACCACGGCAGCCCCAGCATTTT.

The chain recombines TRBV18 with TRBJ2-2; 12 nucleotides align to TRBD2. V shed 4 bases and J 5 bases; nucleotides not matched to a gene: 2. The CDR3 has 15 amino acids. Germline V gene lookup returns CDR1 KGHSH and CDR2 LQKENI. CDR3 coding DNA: TGTGCCAGCTCACGCGGACTAGCGGGGACCGGGGAGCTGTTTTTT. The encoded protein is CASSRGLAGTGELFF.

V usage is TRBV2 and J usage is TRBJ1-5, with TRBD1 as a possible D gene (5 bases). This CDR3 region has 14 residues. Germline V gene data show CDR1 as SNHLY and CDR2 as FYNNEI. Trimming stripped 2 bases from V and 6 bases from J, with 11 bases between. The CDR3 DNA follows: TGTGCCAGCAGTGAACGAGGGGCTTTTCAGCCCCAGCATTTT. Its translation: CASSERGAFQPQHF.

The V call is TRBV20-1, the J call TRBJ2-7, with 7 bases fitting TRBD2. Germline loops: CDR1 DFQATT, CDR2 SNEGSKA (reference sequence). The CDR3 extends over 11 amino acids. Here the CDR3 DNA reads TGCACCGCTATGGGGGGGAACGAGCAGTACTTC. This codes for CTAMGGNEQYF.

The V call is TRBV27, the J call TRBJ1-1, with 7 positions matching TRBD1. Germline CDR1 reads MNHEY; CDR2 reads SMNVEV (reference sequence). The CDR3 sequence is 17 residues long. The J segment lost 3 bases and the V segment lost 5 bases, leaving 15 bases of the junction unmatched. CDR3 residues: CASSIHNTGTVDTEAFF. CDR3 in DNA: TGTGCCAGCAGTATACATAATACCGGGACAGTTGACACTGAAGCTTTCTTT.

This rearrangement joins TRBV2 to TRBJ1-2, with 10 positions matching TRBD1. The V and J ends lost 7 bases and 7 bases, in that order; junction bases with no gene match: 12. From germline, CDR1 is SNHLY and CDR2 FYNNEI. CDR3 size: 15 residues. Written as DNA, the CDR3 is TGTGCCAGCACCTCACTGACGACAGGGGGCTCTGGCTACACCTTC. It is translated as CASTSLTTGGSGYTF.

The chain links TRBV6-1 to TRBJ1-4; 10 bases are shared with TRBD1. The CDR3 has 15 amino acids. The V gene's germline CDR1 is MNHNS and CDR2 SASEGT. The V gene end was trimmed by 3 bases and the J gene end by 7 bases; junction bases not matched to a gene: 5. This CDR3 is CASSERTGGREKLFF. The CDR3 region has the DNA TGTGCCAGCAGTGAGAGGACAGGGGGACGTGAAAAACTGTTTTTT.

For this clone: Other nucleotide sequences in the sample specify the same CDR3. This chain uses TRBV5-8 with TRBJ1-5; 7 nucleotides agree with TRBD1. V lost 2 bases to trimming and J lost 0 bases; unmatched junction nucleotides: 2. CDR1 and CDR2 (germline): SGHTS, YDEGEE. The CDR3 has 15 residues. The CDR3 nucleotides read TGTGCCAGCAGCTTAGGACAGGTTAGCAATCAGCCCCAGCATTTT. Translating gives CASSLGQVSNQPQHF.

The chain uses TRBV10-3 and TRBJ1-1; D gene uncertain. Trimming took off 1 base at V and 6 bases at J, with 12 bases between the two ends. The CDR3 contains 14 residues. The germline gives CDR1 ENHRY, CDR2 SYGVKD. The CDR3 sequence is CAISEFNSSPEAFF. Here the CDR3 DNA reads TGTGCCATCAGTGAGTTTAACAGTAGTCCTGAAGCTTTCTTT.

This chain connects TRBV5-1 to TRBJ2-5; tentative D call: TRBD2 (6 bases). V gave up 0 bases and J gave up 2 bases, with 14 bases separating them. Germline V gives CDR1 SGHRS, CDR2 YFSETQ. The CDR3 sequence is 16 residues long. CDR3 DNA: TGCGCCAGCAGCTTGGCCGTCGGGAGAGGGCAAGAGACCCAGTACTTC. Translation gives CASSLAVGRGQETQYF. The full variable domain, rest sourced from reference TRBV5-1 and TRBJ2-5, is KAGVTQTPRYLIKTRGQQVTLSCSPISGHRSVSWYQQTPGQGLQFLFEYFSETQRNKGNFPGRFSGRQFSNSRSEMNVSTLELGDSALYLCASSLAVGRGQETQYFGPGTRLLVL.

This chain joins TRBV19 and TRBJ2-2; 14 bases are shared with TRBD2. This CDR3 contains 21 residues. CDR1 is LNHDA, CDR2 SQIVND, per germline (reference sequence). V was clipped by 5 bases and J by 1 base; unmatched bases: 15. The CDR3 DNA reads TGTGCCAGTAGTGCCCGGGGGACTAGCGGGAGAGGAATGGGGAACACCGGGGAGCTGTTTTTT. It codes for CASSARGTSGRGMGNTGELFF.

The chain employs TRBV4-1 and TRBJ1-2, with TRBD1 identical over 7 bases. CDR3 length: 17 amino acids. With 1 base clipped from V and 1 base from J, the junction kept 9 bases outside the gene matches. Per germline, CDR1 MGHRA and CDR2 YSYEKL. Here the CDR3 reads CASSQAQRSGGNYGYTF. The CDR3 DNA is TGCGCCAGCAGCCAAGCCCAGAGGTCAGGGGGTAACTATGGCTACACCTTC.